Shown below are 23 T cell receptor beta chains from a single sample sequenced in a study of response to subunit inactivated influenza vaccine (dated by TCRdb to between 2017 and 2018). The method behind the library was RT-PCR. Sequencing relied on an Illumina HiSeq 2500. TCRdb ran its own pipeline on the public reads, namely fastp trimming at Q25 and MiXCR clone calling, and kept in-frame beta chains. Each record represents a unique CDR3 protein, reported with the most common genes and DNA among its rows. The sample includes fewer than 550,000 distinct CDR3 sequences, with roughly 23% observed a single time. The ten largest clonotypes hold 1.9% of the sample. The source material was CD4+ T cells sorted from PBMCs, sampled approximately 5 days after vaccination. These receptors were collected from a man aged 45 to 65 who received an inactivated influenza vaccine. Donor details come from another sample of the same person, matched by shared clones.

This clonotype was picked up a small number of times. The chain recombines TRBV7-2 with TRBJ2-3, with 7 bases matching TRBD1. V trimming: 3 bases; J trimming: 0 bases; junction bases outside the gene matches: 3. The length of the CDR3 is 15 residues. Germline V gene sequence: CDR1 SGHTA, CDR2 FQGNSA. CDR3 nucleotide sequence: TGTGCCAGCAGCTTGTGGACAGGTAGCACAGATACGCAGTATTTT. Encoded protein: CASSLWTGSTDTQYF.

This clonotype was seen a handful of times. The CDR3: CSAPSGSISTDTQYF. DNA for the CDR3: TGCAGTGCCCCTAGCGGGAGTATATCCACAGATACGCAGTATTTT. The rearrangement joins TRBV20-1 to TRBJ2-3; 10 bases are a match to TRBD2. The CDR3 totals 15 residues. The germline V gene encodes CDR1 DFQATT and CDR2 SNEGSKA (reference sequence). Trimming cost V 6 bases and J 2 bases; bases outside gene matches: 8.

The V call is TRBV29-1, the J call TRBJ2-7; TRBD2 matches 7 bases. The CDR3 runs 15 residues. With 6 bases clipped from V and 6 bases from J, the junction kept 17 bases outside the gene matches. CDR1 and CDR2 (germline): SQVTM, ANQGSEA. CDR3 region: CSVNPAGALSSEQYF. The CDR3 DNA is TGCAGCGTCAACCCCGCGGGAGCGTTGTCGTCCGAGCAGTACTTC.

This clonotype was picked up a small number of times. The DNA of the CDR3 is TGTGCCATCAAGGCGGGGGGACAATACGAGCAGTACTTC. Translated, it gives CAIKAGGQYEQYF. The V gene is TRBV10-3, the J gene TRBJ2-7; TRBD2 matches 8 bases. Germline V CDR1 and CDR2: ENHRY, SYGVKD. The V and J ends lost 7 bases and 4 bases, in that order; junction bases with no gene match: 6. This CDR3 has 13 residues.

The CDR3, as DNA: TGTGCCAGCAGCCCGGGACTAGCGGGGAACTACAATGAGCAGTTCTTC. Translated: CASSPGLAGNYNEQFF. V and J are TRBV7-3 and TRBJ2-1; 13 bases fit TRBD2. Germline-derived CDR1 and CDR2 are SGHTA and FQGTGA. The V segment lost 5 bases and the J segment 3 bases; nucleotides outside the gene matches: 4. The CDR3 spans 16 residues.

This clonotype was detected a few times. This rearrangement joins TRBV11-2 to TRBJ2-1; TRBD2 matches 14 bases. The CDR3 is 16 amino acids. In germline, CDR1 is SGHAT, CDR2 FQNNGV. The V gene end was trimmed by 5 bases and the J gene end by 9 bases; junction bases not matched to a gene: 9. The CDR3 coding sequence is TGTGCCAGCAGCCCAGGGACTAGCGGGAGTTCTGGTGAGCAGTTCTTC. Its translation is CASSPGTSGSSGEQFF.

In its sample, this clonotype was seen a few times. The V and J genes are TRBV29-1 and TRBJ2-4, with D unclear. Germline assignment: CDR1 SQVTM and CDR2 ANQGSEA. This CDR3 has 14 residues. Between the trimmed V and J ends, which lost 4 bases and 6 bases, there was a span of 16 bases. CDR3 in amino acids: CSVAHFRPVNIQYF. DNA of the CDR3: TGCAGCGTTGCGCACTTTCGCCCCGTAAACATTCAGTACTTC.

The gene calls are TRBV4-2 and TRBJ2-5; TRBD1 aligns across 7 bases. J lost 2 bases, V lost 5 bases, and 8 bases had no gene match. CDR1 is LGHNA and CDR2 is YNFKEQ in the germline V gene. There are 15 residues in the CDR3. The DNA of the CDR3 is TGTGCCAGCAGCGCCCAGACAGGGAAACAAGAGACCCAGTACTTC. Translating it yields CASSAQTGKQETQYF.

A few counts support this clonotype. The rearrangement links TRBV7-2 to TRBJ2-1; TRBD2 matches at 7 bases. This CDR3 region has 14 residues. CDR1 is SGHTA, CDR2 FQGNSA, per germline. The junction had 5 bases not matched to a gene; V was cut back by 5 bases and J by 4 bases. This CDR3 reads CASSGREVYNEQFF. The CDR3 DNA follows: TGTGCCAGCAGCGGTCGGGAGGTATACAATGAGCAGTTCTTC.

The chain has TRBV5-1 and TRBJ1-1; possible D gene TRBD1, 5 bases. The germline V gene has CDR1 SGHRS and CDR2 YFSETQ. This CDR3 spans 13 amino acids. With 2 bases removed from V and 4 bases from J, the gap between germline ends came to 9 bases. CDR3 residues: CASSFGGFTEAFF. Written as DNA, the CDR3 is TGCGCCAGCAGCTTTGGGGGTTTCACTGAAGCTTTCTTT.

The rearrangement joins TRBV12-3 or TRBV12-4 to TRBJ2-5; D is possibly TRBD1 (5 bases). Deletions cut 6 bases from V and 7 bases from J, with 18 bases between. This CDR3 spans 14 amino acids. The CDR3 loop reads CASRSRRAQGTQYF. DNA for the CDR3: TGTGCCAGCAGATCTCGACGGGCCCAGGGGACCCAGTACTTC.

This clonotype was counted a few times. The CDR3: CASRSLSRGQKGYEQYF. The CDR3 bases are TGTGCCAGCAGAAGCCTTTCAAGAGGGCAGAAGGGGTACGAGCAGTACTTC. The chain links TRBV6-5 to TRBJ2-7; D is perhaps TRBD1 or TRBD2 (5 bases each). CDR1 MNHEY and CDR2 SVGAGI come from the germline V gene. The CDR3 runs to 17 residues. Trimming cost V 6 bases and J 4 bases, with 25 bases left between them.

This clonotype was counted only a few times. This chain uses TRBV7-2 with TRBJ2-7; 7 bases map to TRBD2. The V gene end was trimmed by 2 bases and the J gene end by 3 bases; junction bases not matched to a gene: 7. Germline values: CDR1 SGHTA, CDR2 FQGNSA. CDR3 length: 15 amino acids. DNA for the CDR3: TGTGCCAGCAGCTTAAGGGCTAGCGGCAACTACGAGCAGTACTTC. This translates into CASSLRASGNYEQYF.

In DNA form, the CDR3 reads TGCAGCGTTGCGCCCAGATTGGCCTACAATGAGCAGTTCTTC. This gives the protein CSVAPRLAYNEQFF. The V and J genes are TRBV29-1 and TRBJ2-1; D uncertain. CDR3 length: 14 amino acids. Looked up from germline, CDR1 is SQVTM and CDR2 is ANQGSEA. Trimming left V 4 bases short and J 2 bases short, with 12 bases between.

This clonotype was seen a handful of times. V and J are TRBV28 and TRBJ2-7, with a possible D match to TRBD1 (6 bases). This CDR3 is built from 13 residues. V gave up 4 bases and J gave up 6 bases, with 13 bases separating them. The germline V gene has CDR1 MDHEN and CDR2 SYDVKM. The CDR3 DNA follows: TGTGCCAGCAGTTCGGGACAAACGTCCGAGCAGTACTTC. Translating it yields CASSSGQTSEQYF.

The chain links TRBV24-1 to TRBJ2-5, with a possible D match to TRBD2 (5 bases). From germline, CDR1 is KGHDR and CDR2 SFDVKD. The CDR3 length is 14 residues. Trimming took 5 bases from V and 2 from J, leaving 11 bases between them. The CDR3 reads CATSAGGKQETQYF. The CDR3 DNA reads as TGTGCCACCAGTGCCGGAGGAAAGCAAGAGACCCAGTACTTC.

This clonotype has only a few counts. The rearrangement links TRBV5-1 to TRBJ1-2; D not certain. Deletions cut 0 bases from V and 2 bases from J, with 11 bases between. Germline loops: CDR1 SGHRS, CDR2 YFSETQ. The CDR3 loop spans 15 amino acids. CDR3 sequence reads: CASSLDGDGNYGYTF. For the CDR3, the DNA is TGCGCCAGCAGCTTGGATGGCGACGGCAACTATGGCTACACCTTC.

There are a few counts of this clonotype. This chain links TRBV10-3 with TRBJ2-3, with unresolved D. Between the trimmed V and J ends, which lost 2 bases and 2 bases, there was a span of 2 bases. Germline assignment: CDR1 ENHRY and CDR2 SYGVKD. The length of the CDR3 is 12 residues. This CDR3 reads CAISEVTDTQYF. The CDR3 DNA follows: TGTGCCATCAGTGAGGTCACAGATACGCAGTATTTT.

This clonotype came up a few times. The chain links TRBV6-6 to TRBJ1-2, with 8 bases lining up with TRBD1. V was pared by 9 bases and J by 4 bases, with 7 bases of the junction left unmatched. The CDR3 length is 13 residues. The germline CDR1 and CDR2 sequences are MNHNY and SVGAGI (reference sequence). Written as DNA, the CDR3 is TGTGCCAGTCAGGGGGCGAGGGGCTATGGCTACACCTTC. Translating it yields CASQGARGYGYTF.

A few counts support this clonotype. This chain connects TRBV20-1 to TRBJ2-7; 12 positions match TRBD2. The V and J ends lost 5 bases and 5 bases, in that order; junction bases with no gene match: 7. CDR3 size: 14 residues. Germline V gives CDR1 DFQATT, CDR2 SNEGSKA (reference sequence). CDR3 coding DNA: TGCAGTGCTCCGAATAGACTAGCGGGGGACGAGCAGTACTTC. Translation: CSAPNRLAGDEQYF.

This clonotype was picked up a small number of times. V usage is TRBV20-1 and J usage is TRBJ2-5, with D possibly matching TRBD1 (5 bases). V dropped 5 bases and J dropped 0 bases, with 10 bases sitting between them. CDR3 length: 13 residues. Germline CDR1 and CDR2: DFQATT and SNEGSKA (reference sequence). In DNA, the CDR3 is TGCAGTGCTTCCAGGGCGTACCAAGAGACCCAGTACTTC. Protein: CSASRAYQETQYF.

The chain couples TRBV4-3 to TRBJ2-1; no definite D call. CDR1 and CDR2 (germline): LGHNA, YSLEER. This CDR3 is 15 amino acids long. The ends were cut back, 0 bases at V and 4 bases at J, with 10 bases in the middle. DNA for the CDR3: TGCGCCAGCAGCCAAGAGAGATCAGGTTACAATGAGCAGTTCTTC. Its protein product is CASSQERSGYNEQFF.

The table lists this clonotype with many counts. The chain recombines TRBV11-3 with TRBJ2-1; D might be TRBD1 (5 bases). The germline V gene encodes CDR1 SGHNT and CDR2 YENEEA. This CDR3 contains 14 residues. Deletions cut 4 bases from V and 7 bases from J, with 14 bases between. CDR3 sequence reads: CASSSTVAANEQFF. In DNA form, the CDR3 reads TGTGCCAGCAGCTCGACAGTGGCCGCTAATGAGCAGTTCTTC.